The next 26 T cell receptor beta chains were all read from a single sample in a study of T cell responses to AZD1222 COVID-19 vaccine. Assay: immunoSEQ multiplex PCR; the TCRdb copy retains only in-frame clones and omits some. Here the sample spans under 60,000 clones, about 88% being singletons. This material consisted of peripheral blood, taken on day 0 of AZD1222 vaccination. These receptors came from an adult in good health.

This clone was detected only a few times. V is TRBV24-1 and J is TRBJ2-5; TRBD2 matches at 9 bases. Germline CDR1 and CDR2: KGHDR and SFDVKD. This CDR3 contains 15 residues. V lost 3 bases, J lost 2 bases, and 3 bases stayed unmatched. The CDR3 sequence: CATSDGRGGQETQYF. The DNA for the CDR3 is TGTGCCACCAGTGATGGGCGGGGGGGACAAGAGACCCAGTACTTC.

The chain couples TRBV6-2 or TRBV6-3 to TRBJ1-2; D is unclear. From germline, CDR1 is MNHEY and CDR2 SVGEGT. The V end lost 4 bases, the J end lost 8 bases, and 20 bases lay between the germline ends. The CDR3 runs to 15 residues. In nucleotides, the CDR3 is TGTGCCAGCAGTTCGCGAGCGACGGGTCCTCGGGGCTACACCTTC. This encodes CASSSRATGPRGYTF.

This clone was observed a single time. The J gene is TRBJ2-2, the V gene TRBV7-2; D ambiguous. V was clipped by 5 bases and J by 1 base, with 5 bases between them. Germline lookup yields CDR1 SGHTA and CDR2 FQGNSA. This CDR3 has 13 residues. This chain's CDR3 is CASSHLNTGELFF. CDR3 sequence (DNA): TGTGCCAGCAGCCACCTGAACACCGGGGAGCTGTTTTTT.

This clone was seen a few times. The chain employs TRBV15 and TRBJ2-3; D not resolved. CDR3 length: 14 amino acids. Per the germline V gene, CDR1 is LNHNV and CDR2 is YYDKDF (reference sequence). V shed 0 bases and J shed 1 base, with 5 bases lying between them. CDR3 sequence: CATSRDAGTDTQYF. Written as DNA, the CDR3 is TGTGCCACCAGCAGAGATGCAGGCACAGATACGCAGTATTTT.

The J gene is TRBJ2-7, the V gene TRBV25-1, with 10 positions matching TRBD1. There are 13 residues in the CDR3. Germline-derived CDR1 and CDR2 are MGHDK and SYGVNS. After removal of 8 bases from V and 0 bases from J, the junction contained 1 base not matched to a gene. DNA of the CDR3: TGTGCCAGCCGGACAGGGGGCTCCTACGAGCAGTACTTC. It yields the protein CASRTGGSYEQYF.

This clone showed up just once. The chain has TRBV5-1 and TRBJ1-4; D remains ambiguous. Trimming stripped 4 bases from V and 8 bases from J, with 21 bases between. Germline V CDR1 and CDR2: SGHRS, YFSETQ. This CDR3 comprises 16 residues. The CDR3 is CASSTTPPRLGEKLFF. The DNA for the CDR3 is TGCGCCAGCAGCACCACCCCTCCACGGCTTGGGGAAAAACTGTTTTTT.

This chain uses TRBV4-2 with TRBJ2-7; D gene ambiguous. CDR1 and CDR2 (germline): LGHNA, YNFKEQ. CDR3 length equals 13 residues. V was shortened by 1 base and J by 4 bases, with 8 bases between the two germline ends. CDR3 nucleotides: TGTGCCAGCAGCCAAGGGGGTAAATACGAGCAGTACTTC. Translating it yields CASSQGGKYEQYF.

This rearrangement joins TRBV5-4 to TRBJ2-3, with D unresolved. Trimming removed 3 bases from V and 0 bases from J, with 2 bases in between. CDR1 SGHNT and CDR2 YYREEE come from the germline V gene (reference sequence). This CDR3 is 12 amino acids long. CDR3 amino acids: CASSSSTDTQYF. The CDR3 DNA reads as TGTGCCAGCAGCTCCAGCACAGATACGCAGTATTTT.

The V gene is TRBV6-5, the J gene TRBJ1-2, with D possibly matching TRBD1 (5 bases). Germline lookup yields CDR1 MNHEY and CDR2 SVGAGI. Trimming stripped 4 bases from V and 3 bases from J, with 18 bases between. This CDR3 has 16 amino acids. The CDR3 here is CASSSAFGGFDYGYTF. For the CDR3, the DNA is TGTGCCAGCAGTTCAGCGTTTGGGGGTTTTGACTATGGCTACACCTTC.

This clone turned up a few times. This chain uses TRBV9 with TRBJ1-3, with 11 bases identical to TRBD1. This CDR3 spans 19 amino acids. Trimming cost V 4 bases and J 2 bases; bases outside gene matches: 14. CDR1 SGDLS and CDR2 YYNGEE come from the germline V gene. The CDR3 DNA is TGTGCCAGCAGCCCCCCCTTCGGACAGGGGGCGCACGCTGGAAACACCATATATTTT. This translates into CASSPPFGQGAHAGNTIYF.

CDR3 region: CASSRYGGGQETQYF. In DNA form, the CDR3 reads TGTGCCAGCAGCCGTTACGGCGGTGGCCAAGAGACCCAGTACTTC. The gene calls are TRBV5-4 and TRBJ2-5; no reliable D call. CDR1 SGHNT and CDR2 YYREEE come from the germline V gene (reference sequence). This CDR3 is 15 amino acids long. V was trimmed by 4 bases and J by 1 base, leaving 14 bases between them.

The chain is built from TRBV19 and TRBJ1-2, with D perhaps TRBD1 (5 bases). V gave up 2 bases and J gave up 13 bases, with 14 bases separating them. Germline V lookup: CDR1 LNHDA, CDR2 SQIVND (reference sequence). The CDR3 spans 12 residues. The CDR3 coding sequence is TGTGCCAGTAGTATAACTGGGGCTTGGTGCACCTTC. Protein: CASSITGAWCTF.

The gene calls are TRBV15 and TRBJ1-2, with TRBD1 matching over 7 bases. Germline trimming cut 3 bases from V and 4 bases from J; bases unmatched to any gene: 5. Germline CDR1 LNHNV, CDR2 YYDKDF (reference sequence). CDR3 length: 14 amino acids. CDR3 amino acids: CATSRGTEVYGYTF. The CDR3 DNA sequence: TGTGCCACCAGCAGGGGGACAGAGGTCTATGGCTACACCTTC.

This clone was seen a few times. This chain links TRBV3-1 (or the pseudogene TRBV3-2) with TRBJ1-1; weak D call: TRBD1 (6 bases). V lost 2 bases and J lost 5, with 15 bases in between. Germline CDR1 reads LGHDT; CDR2 reads YNNKEL (reference sequence). The CDR3 is 15 residues long. The CDR3 region is CASSQKPGGGTEAFF. The CDR3, as DNA: TGTGCCAGCAGCCAAAAACCGGGAGGGGGGACTGAAGCTTTCTTT.

A few counts support this clone. The chain carries TRBV27 and TRBJ1-2; TRBD1 might be the D (6 bases). The CDR3 totals 15 residues. Trimming took off 1 base at V and 6 bases at J, with 15 bases between the two ends. From germline, CDR1 is MNHEY and CDR2 SMNVEV (reference sequence). CDR3 in DNA: TGTGCCAGCAGTTTATTGGGGACAACCTACAATGGCTACACCTTC. As protein: CASSLLGTTYNGYTF.

The chain combines TRBV18 with TRBJ1-1; D is perhaps TRBD1 (5 bases). Germline V gene lookup returns CDR1 KGHSH and CDR2 LQKENI. With 4 bases removed from V and 7 bases from J, the gap between germline ends came to 10 bases. The length of the CDR3 is 12 residues. The CDR3 DNA sequence: TGTGCCAGCTCACGGGGGAATAATGAAGCTTTCTTT. Amino acid sequence: CASSRGNNEAFF.

J is TRBJ1-6 and V is TRBV30, with D maybe TRBD1 (6 bases). The CDR3 totals 14 residues. Trimming removed 7 bases at V and 10 bases at J, with 20 bases between. The germline CDR1 and CDR2 sequences are GTSNPN and SVGIG (reference sequence). The CDR3 nucleotides are TGTGCCTACGTCCCGGGACACCAATCCTCACCCCTCCACTTT. Translation: CAYVPGHQSSPLHF.

The chain couples TRBV7-2 to TRBJ2-1; D not resolved. This CDR3 spans 12 amino acids. Germline loops: CDR1 SGHTA, CDR2 FQGNSA. The V and J ends lost 5 bases and 9 bases respectively, with 11 bases between them. In DNA form, the CDR3 reads TGTGCCAGCAGCCTAGACTCCAGTGAGCAGTTCTTC. This gives the protein CASSLDSSEQFF.

This chain uses TRBV18 with TRBJ1-5, with TRBD1 matching 10 bases. Germline trimming cut 5 bases from V and 1 base from J; bases unmatched to any gene: 11. The CDR3 is 18 residues long. Germline V CDR1 and CDR2: KGHSH, LQKENI. CDR3 region: CASSGAWTGQGSNQPQHF. In DNA form, the CDR3 reads TGTGCCAGCTCAGGGGCCTGGACGGGACAGGGGAGCAATCAGCCCCAGCATTTT.

The chain recombines TRBV28 with TRBJ1-4; D is perhaps TRBD1 (5 bases). This CDR3 has 16 amino acids. The germline CDR1 and CDR2 sequences are MDHEN and SYDVKM. Trimming removed 6 bases at V and 0 bases at J, with 14 bases between. CDR3 coding DNA: TGTGCCAGCAGCCCCCGGTGGGACCCAACTAATGAAAAACTGTTTTTT. This translates into CASSPRWDPTNEKLFF.

This chain links TRBV5-1 with TRBJ1-2; 8 positions agree with TRBD1. The CDR3 extends over 15 amino acids. Looked up from germline, CDR1 is SGHRS and CDR2 is YFSETQ. V shed 5 bases and J 7 bases; nucleotides not matched to a gene: 13. The CDR3 nucleotides are TGCGCCAGCAGGGGTGGACAGGGCGGCATCGGTGGCTACACCTTC. Its translation: CASRGGQGGIGGYTF.

The chain carries TRBV2 and TRBJ1-2; D is perhaps TRBD1 (5 bases). The germline gives CDR1 SNHLY, CDR2 FYNNEI. The V end lost 0 bases, the J end lost 5 bases, and 10 bases lay between the germline ends. The CDR3 runs to 14 residues. This CDR3 is CASSEASGEYGYTF. The CDR3 nucleotides read TGTGCCAGCAGTGAAGCTTCGGGGGAATATGGCTACACCTTC.

This chain uses TRBV19 with TRBJ2-2, with D hard to call. The CDR3 spans 14 residues. Germline CDR1 LNHDA, CDR2 SQIVND (reference sequence). Trimming cost V 6 bases and J 1 base, with 9 bases left between them. For the CDR3, the DNA is TGTGCCAGTAGATTACGGCAGAACACCGGGGAGCTGTTTTTT. Translated: CASRLRQNTGELFF. Together with reference TRBV19 and TRBJ2-2, the CDR3 gives the full variable domain: DGGITQSPKYLFRKEGQNVTLSCEQNLNHDAMYWYRQDPGQGLRLIYYSQIVNDFQKGDIAEGYSVSREKKESFPLTVTSAQKNPTAFYLCASRLRQNTGELFFGEGSRLTVL.

The chain has TRBV7-2 and TRBJ2-7; D is unresolved. The CDR3 consists of 13 residues. Germline assignment: CDR1 SGHTA and CDR2 FQGNSA. Trimming took 2 bases from V and 7 from J, leaving 12 bases between them. CDR3 protein: CASSLRMAGEQYF. As DNA, the CDR3 is TGTGCCAGCAGCTTACGCATGGCTGGAGAGCAGTACTTC.

This sequence joins TRBV7-2 and TRBJ2-7; D gene uncertain. Germline CDR1 is SGHTA and CDR2 is FQGNSA. V was cut by 1 base and J by 5 bases, with 6 bases left in between. CDR3 length: 12 amino acids. In nucleotides, the CDR3 is TGTGCCAGCAGCTTAGTGCTCAACGAGCAGTACTTC. Residues: CASSLVLNEQYF.

The V call is TRBV18, the J call TRBJ2-3; TRBD1 agrees at 7 bases. The CDR3 contains 15 residues. CDR1 is KGHSH and CDR2 is LQKENI in the germline V gene. With V trimmed by 5 bases and J by 3 bases, 8 bases remained unmatched. Written as DNA, the CDR3 is TGTGCCAGCTCATCGGGACAGAGACAAACAGATACGCAGTATTTT. Protein: CASSSGQRQTDTQYF.